This TCR beta chain emerged from a study of shared clonotypes between healthy human individuals. Overall study: Three plates were used per donor for CD4 naive, three for CD4 memory, two for CD8 naive and one for CD8 memory.

V gave up 2 bases and J gave up 4 bases; unmatched junction bases: 13. The CDR3 spans 18 residues. Germline CDR1 is SNHLY and CDR2 is FYNNEI. This clone was seen a single time. Antigen specificity is unknown. Findings and caveats of the study: Across a handful of donors, naive CD4 shared roughly 5.1%, naive CD8 3.5% to 4%, memory CD4 roughly 2.2%, memory CD8 around 0.42%.

TCRdb's copy holds only in-frame clones and misses some; the assay was immunoSEQ multiplex PCR. The sample holds over 2 million clones; 85% to 95% are singletons and the top ten take about 0.13%. The V gene is TRBV2, the J gene TRBJ2-5; 10 bases align to TRBD2. The sample comprised naive CD4+ T cells sorted from blood. Noted subset: CD45RA+ positively selected. The receptor was derived from a man aged 18 to 29 in good health. CDR3 amino acids: CASSETASGGLRRETQYF. CDR3 sequence (DNA): TGTGCCAGCAGTGAAACAGCTAGCGGGGGCCTCCGGAGAGAGACCCAGTACTTC.